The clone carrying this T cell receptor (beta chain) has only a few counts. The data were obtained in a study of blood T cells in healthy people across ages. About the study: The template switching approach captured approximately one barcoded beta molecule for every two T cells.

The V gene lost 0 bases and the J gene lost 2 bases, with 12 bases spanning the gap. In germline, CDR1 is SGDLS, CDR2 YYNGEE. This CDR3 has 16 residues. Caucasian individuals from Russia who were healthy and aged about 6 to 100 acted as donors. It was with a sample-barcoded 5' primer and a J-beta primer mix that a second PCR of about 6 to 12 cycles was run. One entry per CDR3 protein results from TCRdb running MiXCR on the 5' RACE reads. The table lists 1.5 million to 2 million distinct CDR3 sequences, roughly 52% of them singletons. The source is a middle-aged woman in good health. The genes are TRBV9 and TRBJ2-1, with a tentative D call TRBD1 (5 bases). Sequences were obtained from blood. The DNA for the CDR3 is TGTGCCAGCAGCGTAGATCAGGGTCATACCTACAATGAGCAGTTCTTC. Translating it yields CASSVDQGHTYNEQFF.